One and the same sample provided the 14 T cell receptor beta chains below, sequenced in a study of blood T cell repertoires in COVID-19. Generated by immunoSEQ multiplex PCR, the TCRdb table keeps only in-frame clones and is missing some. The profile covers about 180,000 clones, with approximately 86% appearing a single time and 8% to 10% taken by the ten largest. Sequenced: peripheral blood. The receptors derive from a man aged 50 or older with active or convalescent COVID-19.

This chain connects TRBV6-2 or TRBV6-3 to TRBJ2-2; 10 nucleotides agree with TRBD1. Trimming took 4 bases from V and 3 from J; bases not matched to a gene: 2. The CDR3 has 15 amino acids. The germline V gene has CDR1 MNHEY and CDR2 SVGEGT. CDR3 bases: TGTGCCAGCAGTTCGACAGGGGGCTACACCGGGGAGCTGTTTTTT. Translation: CASSSTGGYTGELFF.

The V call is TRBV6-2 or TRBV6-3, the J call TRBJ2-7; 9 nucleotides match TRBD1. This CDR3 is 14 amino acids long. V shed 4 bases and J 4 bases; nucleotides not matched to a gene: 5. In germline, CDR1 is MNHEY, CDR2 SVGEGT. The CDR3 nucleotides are TGTGCCAGCAGTTCCCGGGACAGGGAGTACGAGCAGTACTTC. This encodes CASSSRDREYEQYF.

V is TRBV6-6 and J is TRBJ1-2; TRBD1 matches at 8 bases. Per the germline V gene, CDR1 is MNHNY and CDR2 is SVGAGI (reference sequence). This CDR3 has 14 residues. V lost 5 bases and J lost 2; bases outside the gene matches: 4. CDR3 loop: CASSTRQGNYGYTF. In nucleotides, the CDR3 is TGTGCCAGCAGTACCCGACAGGGGAACTATGGCTACACCTTC.

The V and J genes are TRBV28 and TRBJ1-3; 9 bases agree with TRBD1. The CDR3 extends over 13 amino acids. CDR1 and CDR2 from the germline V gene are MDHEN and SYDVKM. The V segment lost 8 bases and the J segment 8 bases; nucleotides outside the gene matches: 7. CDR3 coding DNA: TGTGCCAGCGTAGGACAGGGGAAGGACACCATATATTTT. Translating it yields CASVGQGKDTIYF.

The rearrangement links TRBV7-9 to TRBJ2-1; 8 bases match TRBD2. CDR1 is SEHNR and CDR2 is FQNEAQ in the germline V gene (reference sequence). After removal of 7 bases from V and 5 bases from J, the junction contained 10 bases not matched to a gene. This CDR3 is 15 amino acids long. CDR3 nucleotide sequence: TGTGCCAGCACAGCTCTGGGGCGGGAGGACAATGAGCAGTTCTTC. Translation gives CASTALGREDNEQFF.

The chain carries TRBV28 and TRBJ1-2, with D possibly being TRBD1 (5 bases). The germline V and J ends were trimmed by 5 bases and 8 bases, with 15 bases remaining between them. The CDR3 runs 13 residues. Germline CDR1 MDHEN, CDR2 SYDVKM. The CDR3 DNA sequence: TGTGCCAGCAGTCTCCGACAGACTCGAGGCTACACCTTC. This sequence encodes CASSLRQTRGYTF.

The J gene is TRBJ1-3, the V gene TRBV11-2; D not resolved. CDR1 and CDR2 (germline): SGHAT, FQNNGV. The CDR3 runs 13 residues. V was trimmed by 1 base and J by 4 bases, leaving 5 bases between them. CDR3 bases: TGTGCCAGCAGCTTAGGTAGCGGAAACACCATATATTTT. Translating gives CASSLGSGNTIYF.

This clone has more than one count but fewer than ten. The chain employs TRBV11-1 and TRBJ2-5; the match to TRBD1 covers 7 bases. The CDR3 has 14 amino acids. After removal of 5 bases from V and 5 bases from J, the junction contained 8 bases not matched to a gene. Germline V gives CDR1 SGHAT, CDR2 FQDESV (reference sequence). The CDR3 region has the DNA TGTGCCAGCAGCCTAACAGGGGTGGAGGAGACCCAGTACTTC. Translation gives CASSLTGVEETQYF. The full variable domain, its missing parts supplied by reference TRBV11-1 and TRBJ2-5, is EAEVAQSPRYKITEKSQAVAFWCDPISGHATLYWYRQILGQGPELLVQFQDESVVDDSQLPKDRFSAERLKGVDSTLKIQPAELGDSAMYLCASSLTGVEETQYFGPGTRLLVL.

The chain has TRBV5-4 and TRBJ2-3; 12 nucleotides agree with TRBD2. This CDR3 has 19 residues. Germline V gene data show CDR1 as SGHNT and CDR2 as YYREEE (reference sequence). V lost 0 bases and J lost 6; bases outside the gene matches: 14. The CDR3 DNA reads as TGTGCCAGCAGCTTGGTAAAAAAAACTAGCGGGGGGCTCAGCGATACGCAGTATTTT. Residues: CASSLVKKTSGGLSDTQYF. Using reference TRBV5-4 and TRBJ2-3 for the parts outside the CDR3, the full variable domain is ETGVTQSPTHLIKTRGQQVTLRCSSQSGHNTVSWYQQALGQGPQFIFQYYREEENGRGNFPPRFSGLQFPNYSSELNVNALELDDSALYLCASSLVKKTSGGLSDTQYFGPGTRLTVL.

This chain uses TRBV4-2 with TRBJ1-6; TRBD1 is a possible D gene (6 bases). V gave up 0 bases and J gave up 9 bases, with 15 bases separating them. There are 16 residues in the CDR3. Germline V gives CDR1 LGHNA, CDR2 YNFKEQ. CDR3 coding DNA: TGTGCCAGCAGCCAAGACCCGGGACATGGGGGTTCACCCCTCCACTTT. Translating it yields CASSQDPGHGGSPLHF.

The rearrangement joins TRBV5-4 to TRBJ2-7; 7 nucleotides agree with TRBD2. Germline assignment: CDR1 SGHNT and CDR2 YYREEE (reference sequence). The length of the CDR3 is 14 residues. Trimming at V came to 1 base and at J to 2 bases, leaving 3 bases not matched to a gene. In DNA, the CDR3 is TGTGCCAGCAGCTTGTCGGGGGGACCCTACGAGCAGTACTTC. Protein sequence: CASSLSGGPYEQYF.

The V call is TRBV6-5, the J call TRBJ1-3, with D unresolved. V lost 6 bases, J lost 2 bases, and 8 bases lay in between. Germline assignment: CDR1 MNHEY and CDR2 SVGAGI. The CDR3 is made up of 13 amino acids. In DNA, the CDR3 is TGTGCCAGCAGAAGCGGGCCTGGAAACACCATATATTTT. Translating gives CASRSGPGNTIYF.

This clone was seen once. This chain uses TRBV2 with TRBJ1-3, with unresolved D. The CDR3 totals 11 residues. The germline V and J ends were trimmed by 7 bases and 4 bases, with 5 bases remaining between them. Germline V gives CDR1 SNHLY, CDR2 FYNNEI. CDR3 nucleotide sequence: TGTGCCAGCACCCAGGGAAACACCATATATTTT. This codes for CASTQGNTIYF.

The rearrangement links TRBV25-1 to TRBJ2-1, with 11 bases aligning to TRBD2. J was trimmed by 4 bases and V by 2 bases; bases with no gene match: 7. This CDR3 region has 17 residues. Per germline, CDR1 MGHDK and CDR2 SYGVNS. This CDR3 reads CASSEGGSGRDYNEQFF. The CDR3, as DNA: TGTGCCAGCAGTGAAGGAGGTAGCGGGAGGGATTACAATGAGCAGTTCTTC.